A single sample gave rise to the 2 T cell receptor beta chains below, sequenced in a study of patients and donors after allogeneic stem cell transplantation. TCRdb recomputed calls from the RT-PCR reads with MiXCR, one row per CDR3 protein. The profile shows over 200,000 distinct CDR3 sequences, 38% of them singletons. The specimen was blood, either unsorted or a sorted T cell fraction (not recorded which). Source of these receptors: a human donor who was either an allogeneic HSCT recipient or a stem cell or donor lymphocyte infusion donor (not recorded which). It is not recorded whose cells these are; they may come from a transplant donor.

This clonotype was observed a handful of times. The genes are TRBV4-1 and TRBJ2-7; a possible D gene is TRBD1 (6 bases). There are 15 residues in the CDR3. Germline CDR1 reads MGHRA; CDR2 reads YSYEKL. Trimming shortened V by 1 base and J by 2 bases, and 12 bases separated the two germline ends. The CDR3 is CASSQAQGKTYEQYF. Here the CDR3 DNA reads TGCGCCAGCAGCCAAGCACAGGGCAAAACCTACGAGCAGTACTTC.

The chain links TRBV12-3 or TRBV12-4 to TRBJ1-5; D might be TRBD1 (5 bases). The V and J ends lost 4 bases and 3 bases respectively, with 13 bases between them. The CDR3 spans 15 residues. For the CDR3, the DNA is TGTGCCAGCAGTTCGGGACCGCCGGCCAATCAGCCCCAGCATTTT. This encodes CASSSGPPANQPQHF.